This T cell receptor beta chain was retrieved from a study of OX40 agonist ivuxolimab in advanced cancers. The overall study: The mean age was about 57 years, ranging from 23 to 79, with 80% to 85% of participants male.

Some clones are missing from TCRdb's copy, which holds only in-frame ones; the method was immunoSEQ multiplex PCR. The sample includes about 150,000 clones, 94% of them seen just once. Looked up from germline, CDR1 is KGHSH and CDR2 is LQKENI. The ends lost 3 bases at V and 3 bases at J; junction bases unmatched: 8. CDR3 size: 15 residues. Study observations and caveats: Compared with others, partial responders at 0.1-3.0 mg/kg displayed clonal expansion among the lowest.

Regarding this clone: The antigen is unknown.

The material sequenced was CD4+ or CD8+ T cells sorted from blood, taken in a trial of the OX40 agonist ivuxolimab. The receptor was derived from an adult with an advanced solid tumor such as melanoma, head and neck, liver or kidney cancer. The V gene is TRBV18, the J gene TRBJ2-7; 7 nucleotides align to TRBD2. For the CDR3, the DNA is TGTGCCAGCTCACCGGAAACGGGGGGAAACTACGAGCAGTACTTC. Translating it yields CASSPETGGNYEQYF.